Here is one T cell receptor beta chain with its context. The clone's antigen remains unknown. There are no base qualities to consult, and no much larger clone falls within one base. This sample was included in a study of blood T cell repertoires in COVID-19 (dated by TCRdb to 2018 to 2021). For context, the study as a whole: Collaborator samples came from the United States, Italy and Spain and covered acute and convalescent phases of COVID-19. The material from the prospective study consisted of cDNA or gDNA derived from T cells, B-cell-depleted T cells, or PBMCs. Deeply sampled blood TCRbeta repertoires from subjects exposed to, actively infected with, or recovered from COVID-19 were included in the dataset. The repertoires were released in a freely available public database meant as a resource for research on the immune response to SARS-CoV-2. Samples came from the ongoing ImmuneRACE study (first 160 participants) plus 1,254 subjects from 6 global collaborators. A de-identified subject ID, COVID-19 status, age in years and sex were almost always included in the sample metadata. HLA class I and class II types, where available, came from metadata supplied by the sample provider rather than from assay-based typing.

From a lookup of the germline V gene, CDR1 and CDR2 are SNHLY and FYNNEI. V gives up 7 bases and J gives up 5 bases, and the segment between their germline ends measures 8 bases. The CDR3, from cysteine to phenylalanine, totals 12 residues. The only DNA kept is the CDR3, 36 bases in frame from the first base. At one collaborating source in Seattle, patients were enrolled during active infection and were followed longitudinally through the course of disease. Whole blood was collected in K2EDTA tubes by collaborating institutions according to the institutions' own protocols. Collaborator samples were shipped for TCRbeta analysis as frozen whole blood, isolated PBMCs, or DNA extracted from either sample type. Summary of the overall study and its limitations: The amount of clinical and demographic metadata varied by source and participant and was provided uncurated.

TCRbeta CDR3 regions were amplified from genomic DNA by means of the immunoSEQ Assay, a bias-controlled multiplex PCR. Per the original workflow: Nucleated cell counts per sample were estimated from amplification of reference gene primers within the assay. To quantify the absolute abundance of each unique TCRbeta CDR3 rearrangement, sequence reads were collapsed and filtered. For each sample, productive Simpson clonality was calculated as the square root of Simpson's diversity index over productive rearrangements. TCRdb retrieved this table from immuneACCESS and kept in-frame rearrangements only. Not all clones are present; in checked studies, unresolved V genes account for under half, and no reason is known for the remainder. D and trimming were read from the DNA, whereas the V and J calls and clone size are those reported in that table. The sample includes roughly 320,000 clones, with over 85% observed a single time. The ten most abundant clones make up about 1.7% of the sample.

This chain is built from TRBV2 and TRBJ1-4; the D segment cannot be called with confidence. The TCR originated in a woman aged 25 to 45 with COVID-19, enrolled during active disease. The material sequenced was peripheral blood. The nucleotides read TGTGCCAGCAAGGCCAGGAATGAAAAACTGTTTTTT. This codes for CASKARNEKLFF.